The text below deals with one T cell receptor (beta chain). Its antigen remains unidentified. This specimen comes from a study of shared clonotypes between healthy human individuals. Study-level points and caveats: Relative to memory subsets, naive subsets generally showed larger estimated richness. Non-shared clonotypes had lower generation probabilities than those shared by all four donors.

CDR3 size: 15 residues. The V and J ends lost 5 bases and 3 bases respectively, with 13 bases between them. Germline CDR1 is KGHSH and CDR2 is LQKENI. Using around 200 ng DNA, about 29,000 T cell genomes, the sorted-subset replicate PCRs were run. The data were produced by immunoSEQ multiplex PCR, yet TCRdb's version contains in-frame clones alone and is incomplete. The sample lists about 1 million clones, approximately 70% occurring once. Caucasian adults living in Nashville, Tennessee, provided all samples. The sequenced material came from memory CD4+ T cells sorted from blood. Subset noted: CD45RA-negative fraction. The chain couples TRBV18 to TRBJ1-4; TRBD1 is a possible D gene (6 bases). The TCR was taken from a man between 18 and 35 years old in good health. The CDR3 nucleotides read TGTGCCAGCTCAGGGGGCGCAGGCCCTAATGAAAAACTGTTTTTT. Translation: CASSGGAGPNEKLFF.